This record concerns one T cell receptor (beta chain) sequence. The antigen remains unidentified. This PCR relied on a set of 60 Vbeta primers and 13 Jbeta primers. TCRdb keeps only in-frame clones here, not all; method: immunoSEQ multiplex PCR. The sample contains 150,000 to 200,000 clones, roughly 79% of which appear only once. This record belongs to a study of cytomegalovirus exposure and HLA in healthy donors. The V gene lost 7 bases and the J gene lost 7 bases, with 11 bases spanning the gap. Per the germline V gene, CDR1 is SQVTM and CDR2 is ANQGSEA. The CDR3 runs to 11 residues. Likely unrecorded immune exposures existed in these nominally healthy donors. Broader study findings: V- and J-gene trimming in TCR beta was tied to a missense DCLRE1C variant by an analysis performed later. After further analysis at a later stage, 16,951 TCR beta sequences were associated with HLA alleles at 0.05 false discovery rate.

This clonotype was obtained from a man aged 18 to 29 in good health and CMV-seropositive. V is TRBV29-1 and J is TRBJ2-1; weak D call: TRBD2 (6 bases). Sequenced: PBMCs. The CDR3 DNA follows: TGCAGCGCCTGGGCGGGGAATGAGCAGTTCTTC. It encodes CSAWAGNEQFF.